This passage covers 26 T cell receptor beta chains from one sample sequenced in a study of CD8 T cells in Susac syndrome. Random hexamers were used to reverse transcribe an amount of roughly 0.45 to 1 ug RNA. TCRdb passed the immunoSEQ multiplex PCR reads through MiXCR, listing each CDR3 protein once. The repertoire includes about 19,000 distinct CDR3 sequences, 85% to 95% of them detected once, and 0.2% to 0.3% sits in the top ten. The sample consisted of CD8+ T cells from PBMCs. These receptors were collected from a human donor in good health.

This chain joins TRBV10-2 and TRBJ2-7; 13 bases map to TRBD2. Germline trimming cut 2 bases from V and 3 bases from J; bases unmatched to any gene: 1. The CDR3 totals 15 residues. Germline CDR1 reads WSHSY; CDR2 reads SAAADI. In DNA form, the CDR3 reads TGCGCCAGCAGTGAGGGACTAGCGGGAGTCTACGAGCAGTACGTC. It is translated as CASSEGLAGVYEQYV.

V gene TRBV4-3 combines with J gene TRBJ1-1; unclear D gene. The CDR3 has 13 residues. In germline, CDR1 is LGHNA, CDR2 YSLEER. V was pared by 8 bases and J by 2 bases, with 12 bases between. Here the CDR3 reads CASGEGRNTEAFF. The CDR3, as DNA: TGCGCCAGCGGGGAGGGCAGAAACACTGAAGCTTTCTTT.

CDR3 coding DNA: TGTGCCAGCAGCTCGGTACTGGGGGGAGGGGGGCATCAGCCCCAGCATTTT. This gives the protein CASSSVLGGGGHQPQHF. The chain recombines TRBV7-2 with TRBJ1-5, with a possible D match to TRBD1 (6 bases). This CDR3 has 17 residues. V lost 4 bases to trimming and J lost 5 bases, with 21 bases between them. CDR1 and CDR2 (germline): SGHTA, FQGNSA.

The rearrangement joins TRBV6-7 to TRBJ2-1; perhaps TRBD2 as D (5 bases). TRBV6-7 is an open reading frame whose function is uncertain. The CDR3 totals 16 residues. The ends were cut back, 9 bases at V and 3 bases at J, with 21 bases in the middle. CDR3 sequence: CARTFSRPAVYNEQFF. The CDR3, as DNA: TGTGCCAGGACCTTCTCCAGACCAGCGGTCTACAATGAGCAGTTCTTC.

The CDR3 region has the DNA TGCAGCGTCCAGGGACAGGGGCACGGGGAGCTGTTTTTT. Encoded protein: CSVQGQGHGELFF. The rearrangement joins TRBV29-1 to TRBJ2-2; 10 bases are a match to TRBD1. With V trimmed by 6 bases and J by 7 bases, 5 bases remained unmatched. The CDR3 totals 13 residues. The germline V gene encodes CDR1 SQVTM and CDR2 ANQGSEA.

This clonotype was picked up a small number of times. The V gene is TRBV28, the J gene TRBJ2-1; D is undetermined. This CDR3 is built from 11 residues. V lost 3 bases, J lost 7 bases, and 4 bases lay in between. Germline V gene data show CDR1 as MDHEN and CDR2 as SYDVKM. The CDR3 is CASSLGNEQFF. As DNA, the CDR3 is TGTGCCAGCAGTTTGGGGAATGAGCAGTTCTTC.

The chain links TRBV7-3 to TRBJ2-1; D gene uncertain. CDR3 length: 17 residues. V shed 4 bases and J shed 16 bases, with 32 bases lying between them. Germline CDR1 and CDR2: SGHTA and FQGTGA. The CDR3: CASSSLPSRNLYNEPFF. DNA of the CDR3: TGTGCCAGCAGCTCATTACCTTCTAGGAACCTCTACAATGAGCCCTTCTTC.

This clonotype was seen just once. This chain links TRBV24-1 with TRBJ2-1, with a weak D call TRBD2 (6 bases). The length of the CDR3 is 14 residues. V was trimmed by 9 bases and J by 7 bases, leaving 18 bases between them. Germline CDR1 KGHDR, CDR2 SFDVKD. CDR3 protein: CATGVPGEENEQFF. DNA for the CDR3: TGTGCCACCGGGGTACCGGGAGAGGAGAATGAGCAGTTCTTC.

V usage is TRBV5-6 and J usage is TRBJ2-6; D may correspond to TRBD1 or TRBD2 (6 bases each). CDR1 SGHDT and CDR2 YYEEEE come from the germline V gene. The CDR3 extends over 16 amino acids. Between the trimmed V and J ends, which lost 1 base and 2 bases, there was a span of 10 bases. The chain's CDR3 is CASSLSGAAGANVLTF. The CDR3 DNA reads TGTGCCAGCAGCTTGTCGGGGGCTGCTGGGGCCAACGTCCTGACTTTC.

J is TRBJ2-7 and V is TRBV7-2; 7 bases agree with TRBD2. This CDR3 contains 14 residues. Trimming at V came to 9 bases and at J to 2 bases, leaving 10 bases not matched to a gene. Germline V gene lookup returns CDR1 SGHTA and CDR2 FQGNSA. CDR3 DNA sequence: TGTGCCAGAGGGATACGGGAGGAAACCTACGAGCAGTACGTC. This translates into CARGIREETYEQYV.

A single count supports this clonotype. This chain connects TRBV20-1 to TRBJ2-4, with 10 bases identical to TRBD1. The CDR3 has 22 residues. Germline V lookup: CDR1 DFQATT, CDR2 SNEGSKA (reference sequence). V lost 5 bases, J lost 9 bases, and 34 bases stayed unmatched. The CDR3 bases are TGCAGTGCTGGTCGAGTATGGACAGGGGGACCGATAGGAGGGCTCGGCCTTGGCATTCAGTACTTC. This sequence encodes CSAGRVWTGGPIGGLGLGIQYF.

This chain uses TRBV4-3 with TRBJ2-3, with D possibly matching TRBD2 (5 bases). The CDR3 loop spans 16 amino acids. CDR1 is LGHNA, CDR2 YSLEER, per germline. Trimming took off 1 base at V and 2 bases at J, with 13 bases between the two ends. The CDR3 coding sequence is TGCGCCAGCAGCCAAGTCGGCGGGCCAGACACAGATACGCAGTATTTT. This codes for CASSQVGGPDTDTQYF.

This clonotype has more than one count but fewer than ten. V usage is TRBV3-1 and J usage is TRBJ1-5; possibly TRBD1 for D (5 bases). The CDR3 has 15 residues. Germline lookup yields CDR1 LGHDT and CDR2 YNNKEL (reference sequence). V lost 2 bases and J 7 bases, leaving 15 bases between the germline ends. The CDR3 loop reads CASSQSGQGGQPQHF. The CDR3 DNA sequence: TGTGCCAGCAGCCAATCTGGGCAGGGCGGACAGCCCCAGCATTTT. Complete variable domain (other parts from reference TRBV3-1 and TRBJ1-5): DTAVSQTPKYLVTQMGNDKSIKCEQNLGHDTMYWYKQDSKKFLKIMFSYNNKELIINETVPNRFSPKSPDKAHLNLHINSLELGDSAVYFCASSQSGQGGQPQHFGDGTRLSIL.

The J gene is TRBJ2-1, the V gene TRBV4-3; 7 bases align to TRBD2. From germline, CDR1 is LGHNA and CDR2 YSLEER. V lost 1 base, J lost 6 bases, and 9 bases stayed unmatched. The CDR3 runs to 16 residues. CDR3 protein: CASSQAPLSGANEQFF. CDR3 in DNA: TGCGCCAGCAGCCAAGCACCCCTGAGCGGGGCCAATGAGCAGTTCTTC.

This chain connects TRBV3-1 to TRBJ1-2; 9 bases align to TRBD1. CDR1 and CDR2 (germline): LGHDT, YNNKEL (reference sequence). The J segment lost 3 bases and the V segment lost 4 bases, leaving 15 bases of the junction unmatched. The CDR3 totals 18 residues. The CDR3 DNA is TGTGCCAGCAGCCCCAGGGACAGGGCAAGAGTTGGGGACTATGGCTACACCTTC. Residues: CASSPRDRARVGDYGYTF.

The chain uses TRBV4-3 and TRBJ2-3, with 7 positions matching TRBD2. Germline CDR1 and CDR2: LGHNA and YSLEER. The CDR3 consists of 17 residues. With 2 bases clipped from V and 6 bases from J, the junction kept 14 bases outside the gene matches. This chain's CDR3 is CASSQILGTSGGDTQYF. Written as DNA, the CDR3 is TGCGCCAGCAGCCAAATCCTCGGGACTTCGGGGGGTGATACGCAGTATTTT.

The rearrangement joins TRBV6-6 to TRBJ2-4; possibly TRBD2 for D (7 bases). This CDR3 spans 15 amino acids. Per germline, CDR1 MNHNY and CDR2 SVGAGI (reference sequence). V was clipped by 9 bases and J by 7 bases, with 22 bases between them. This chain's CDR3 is CASGGGSGPLNIQYF. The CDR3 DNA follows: TGTGCCAGTGGGGGGGGCAGCGGACCACTCAACATTCAGTACTTC.

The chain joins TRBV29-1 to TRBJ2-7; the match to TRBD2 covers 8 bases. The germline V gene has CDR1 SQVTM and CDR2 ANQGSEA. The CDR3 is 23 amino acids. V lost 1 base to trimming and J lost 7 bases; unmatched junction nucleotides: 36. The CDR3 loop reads CSVEGTGTSSWLPIRTPPREQYV. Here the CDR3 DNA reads TGCAGCGTTGAAGGCACCGGGACTAGTTCTTGGCTACCAATAAGGACCCCTCCTCGAGAGCAGTACGTC.

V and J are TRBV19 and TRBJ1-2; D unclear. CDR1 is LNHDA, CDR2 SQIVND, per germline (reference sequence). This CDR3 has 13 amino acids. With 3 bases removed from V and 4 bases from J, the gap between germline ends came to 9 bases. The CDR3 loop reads CASSITAPYGYTF. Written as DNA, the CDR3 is TGTGCCAGTAGTATTACGGCACCCTATGGCTACACCTTC.

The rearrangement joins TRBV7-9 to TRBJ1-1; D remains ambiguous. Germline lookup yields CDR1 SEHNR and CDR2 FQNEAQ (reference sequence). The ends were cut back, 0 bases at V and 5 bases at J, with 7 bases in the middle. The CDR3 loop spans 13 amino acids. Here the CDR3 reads CASSLAVTTEAFF. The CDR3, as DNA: TGTGCCAGCAGCTTAGCTGTCACTACTGAAGCTTTCTTT.

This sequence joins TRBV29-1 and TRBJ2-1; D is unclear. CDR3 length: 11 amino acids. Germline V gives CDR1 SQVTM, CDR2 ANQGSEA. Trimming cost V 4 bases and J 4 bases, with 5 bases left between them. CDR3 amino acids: CSVGRYNEQFF. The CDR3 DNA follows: TGCAGCGTTGGCAGATACAATGAGCAGTTCTTC.

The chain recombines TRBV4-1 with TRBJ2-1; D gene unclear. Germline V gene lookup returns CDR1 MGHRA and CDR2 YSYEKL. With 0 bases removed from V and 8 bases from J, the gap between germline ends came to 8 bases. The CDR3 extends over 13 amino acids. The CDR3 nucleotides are TGCGCCAGCAGCCAAGAGATGCGGTATGAGCAGTTCTTC. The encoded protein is CASSQEMRYEQFF.

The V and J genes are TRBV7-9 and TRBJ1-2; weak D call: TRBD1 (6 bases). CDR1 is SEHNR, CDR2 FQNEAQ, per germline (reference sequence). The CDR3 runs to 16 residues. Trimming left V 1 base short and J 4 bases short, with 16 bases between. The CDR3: CASSLVLQGHGYGYTF. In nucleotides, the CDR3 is TGTGCCAGCAGCTTAGTCTTACAGGGACATGGCTATGGCTACACCTTC.

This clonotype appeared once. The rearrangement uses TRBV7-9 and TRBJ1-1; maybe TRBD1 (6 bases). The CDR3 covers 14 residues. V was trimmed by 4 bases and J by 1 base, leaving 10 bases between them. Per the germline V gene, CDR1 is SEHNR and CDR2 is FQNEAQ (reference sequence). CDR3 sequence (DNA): TGTGCCAGCAGCTCCTGGACAGCGAACACTGAAGCTTTCTTT. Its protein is CASSSWTANTEAFF.

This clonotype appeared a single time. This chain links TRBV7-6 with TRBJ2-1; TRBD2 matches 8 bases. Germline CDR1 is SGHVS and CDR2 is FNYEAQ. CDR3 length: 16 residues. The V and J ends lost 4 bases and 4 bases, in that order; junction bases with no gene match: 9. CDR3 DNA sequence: TGTGCCAGCAGCTCGAAGGAGCTAGCGGGTTACAATGAGCAGTTCTTC. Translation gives CASSSKELAGYNEQFF.

CDR3 amino acids: CASRAPEQGWYGEKLFF. The CDR3 region has the DNA TGTGCCAGCAGGGCCCCCGAACAGGGGTGGTATGGTGAAAAACTGTTTTTT. V gene TRBV28 combines with J gene TRBJ1-4, with 7 nucleotides matching TRBD1. V gave up 6 bases and J gave up 7 bases; unmatched junction bases: 17. The CDR3 loop spans 17 amino acids. Germline V CDR1 and CDR2: MDHEN, SYDVKM.